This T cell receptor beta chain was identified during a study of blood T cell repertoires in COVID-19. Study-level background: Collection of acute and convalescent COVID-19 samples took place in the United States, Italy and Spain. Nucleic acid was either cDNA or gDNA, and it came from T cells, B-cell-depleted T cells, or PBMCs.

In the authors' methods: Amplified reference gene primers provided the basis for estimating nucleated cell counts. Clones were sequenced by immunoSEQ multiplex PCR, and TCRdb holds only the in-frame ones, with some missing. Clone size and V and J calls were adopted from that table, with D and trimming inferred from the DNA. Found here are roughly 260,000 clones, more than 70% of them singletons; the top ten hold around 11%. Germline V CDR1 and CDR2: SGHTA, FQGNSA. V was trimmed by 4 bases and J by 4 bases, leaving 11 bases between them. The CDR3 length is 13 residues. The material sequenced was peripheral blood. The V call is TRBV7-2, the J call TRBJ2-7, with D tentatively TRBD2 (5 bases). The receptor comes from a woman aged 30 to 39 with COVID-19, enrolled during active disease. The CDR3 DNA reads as TGTGCCAGCAGCTCACTACTAGTTTACGAGCAGTACTTC. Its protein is CASSSLLVYEQYF. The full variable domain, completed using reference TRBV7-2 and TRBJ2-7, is GAGVSQSPSNKVTEKGKDVELRCDPISGHTALYWYRQSLGQGLEFLIYFQGNSAPDKSGLPSDRFSAERTGGSVSTLTIQRTQQEDSAVYLCASSSLLVYEQYFGPGTRLTVT.